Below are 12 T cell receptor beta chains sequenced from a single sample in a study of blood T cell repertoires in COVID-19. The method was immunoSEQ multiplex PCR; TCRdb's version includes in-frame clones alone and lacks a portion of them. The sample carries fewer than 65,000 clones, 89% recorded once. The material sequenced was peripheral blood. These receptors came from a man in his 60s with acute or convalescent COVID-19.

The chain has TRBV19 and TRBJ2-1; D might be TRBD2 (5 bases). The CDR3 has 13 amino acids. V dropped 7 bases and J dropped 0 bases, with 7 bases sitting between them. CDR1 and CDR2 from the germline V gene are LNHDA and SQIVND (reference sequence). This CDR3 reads CASIGSSYNEQFF. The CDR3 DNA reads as TGTGCCAGTATAGGGAGCTCCTACAATGAGCAGTTCTTC.

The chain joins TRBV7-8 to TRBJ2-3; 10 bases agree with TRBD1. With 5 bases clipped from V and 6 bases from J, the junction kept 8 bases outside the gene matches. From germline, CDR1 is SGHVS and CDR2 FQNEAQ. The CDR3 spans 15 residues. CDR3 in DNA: TGTGCCAGCAGCCAACGGACAGGGGGGTATGATACGCAGTATTTT. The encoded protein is CASSQRTGGYDTQYF.

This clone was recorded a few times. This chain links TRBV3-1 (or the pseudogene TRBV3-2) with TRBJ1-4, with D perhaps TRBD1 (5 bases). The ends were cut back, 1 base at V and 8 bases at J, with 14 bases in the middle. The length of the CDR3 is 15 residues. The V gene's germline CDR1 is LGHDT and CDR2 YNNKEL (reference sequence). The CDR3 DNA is TGTGCCAGCAGCCAAGGAAGGGGTAGAGAAGAAAAACTGTTTTTT. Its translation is CASSQGRGREEKLFF.

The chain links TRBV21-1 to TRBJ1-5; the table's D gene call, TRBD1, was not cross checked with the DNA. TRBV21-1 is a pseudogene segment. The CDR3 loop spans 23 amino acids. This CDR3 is CASSKPSRDSPSERKYSNQPQHF. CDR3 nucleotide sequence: TGTGCCAGCAGCAAGCCCTCCAGGGACAGCCCGTCGGAAAGGAAGTATAGCAATCAGCCCCAGCATTTT.

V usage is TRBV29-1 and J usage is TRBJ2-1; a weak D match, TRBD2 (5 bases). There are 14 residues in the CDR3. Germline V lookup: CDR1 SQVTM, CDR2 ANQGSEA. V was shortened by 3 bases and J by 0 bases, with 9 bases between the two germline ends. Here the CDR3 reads CSVDRGSSYNEQFF. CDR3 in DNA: TGCAGCGTTGACCGGGGAAGCTCCTACAATGAGCAGTTCTTC.

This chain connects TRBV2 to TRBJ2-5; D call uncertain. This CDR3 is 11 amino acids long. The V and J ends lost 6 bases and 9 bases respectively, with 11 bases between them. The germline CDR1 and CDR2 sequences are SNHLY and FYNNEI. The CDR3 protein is CASSALSPQYF. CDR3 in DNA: TGTGCCAGCAGCGCGCTGAGCCCCCAGTACTTC.

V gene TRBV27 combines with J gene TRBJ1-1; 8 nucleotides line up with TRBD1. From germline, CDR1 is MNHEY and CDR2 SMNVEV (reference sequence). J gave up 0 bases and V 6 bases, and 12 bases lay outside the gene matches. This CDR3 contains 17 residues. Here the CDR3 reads CASRPLRDRGLNTEAFF. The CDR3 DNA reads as TGTGCCAGCAGACCCCTTAGAGACAGGGGATTGAACACTGAAGCTTTCTTT.

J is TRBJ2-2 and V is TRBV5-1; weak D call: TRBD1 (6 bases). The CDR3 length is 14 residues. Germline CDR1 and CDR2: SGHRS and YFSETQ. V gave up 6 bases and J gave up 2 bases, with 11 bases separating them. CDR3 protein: CASKQGLNTGELFF. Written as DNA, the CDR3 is TGCGCCAGCAAACAGGGCCTAAACACCGGGGAGCTGTTTTTT.

The CDR3 region has the DNA TGTGCCAGCAGTCTCCGGACAGGAAATTCACCCCTCCACTTT. Translated: CASSLRTGNSPLHF. The chain combines TRBV7-3 with TRBJ1-6, with TRBD1 matching 7 bases. CDR1 and CDR2 from the germline V gene are SGHTA and FQGTGA. The ends lost 6 bases at V and 7 bases at J; junction bases unmatched: 6. The CDR3 has 14 amino acids.

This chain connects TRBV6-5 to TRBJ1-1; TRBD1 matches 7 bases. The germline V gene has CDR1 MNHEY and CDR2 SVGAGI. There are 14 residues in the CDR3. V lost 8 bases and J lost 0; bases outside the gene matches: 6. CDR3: CASRRQGLNTEAFF. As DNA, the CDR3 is TGTGCCAGCCGACGACAGGGTTTGAACACTGAAGCTTTCTTT.

CDR3 in DNA: TGTGCCAGCAGGGACAGCCAATACGAGCAGTACTTC. Encoded protein: CASRDSQYEQYF. The chain uses TRBV11-2 and TRBJ2-7; a weak D match, TRBD1 (6 bases). Deletions cut 6 bases from V and 4 bases from J, with 10 bases between. The CDR3 spans 12 residues. CDR1 is SGHAT and CDR2 is FQNNGV in the germline V gene.

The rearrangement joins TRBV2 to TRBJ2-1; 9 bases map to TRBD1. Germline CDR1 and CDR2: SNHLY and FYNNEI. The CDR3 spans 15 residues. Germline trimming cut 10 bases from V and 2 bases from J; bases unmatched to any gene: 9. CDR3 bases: TGTGCCATCCCCCGCCGGGACAGGGCCTACAATGAGCAGTTCTTC. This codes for CAIPRRDRAYNEQFF.